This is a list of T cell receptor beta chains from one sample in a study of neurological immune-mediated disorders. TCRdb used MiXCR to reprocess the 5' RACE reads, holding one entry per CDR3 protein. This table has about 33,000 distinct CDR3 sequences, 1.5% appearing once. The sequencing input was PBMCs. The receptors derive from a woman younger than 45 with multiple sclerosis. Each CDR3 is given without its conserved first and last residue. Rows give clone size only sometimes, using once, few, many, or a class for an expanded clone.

ASSFGNTEAF	10	TRBV6-6	TRBJ1-1	many
AISDYSRNTGELF	13	TRBV10-3	TRBJ2-2	.
ASSSFGTTRGYT	12	TRBV12-3/TRBV12-4	TRBJ1-2	many
ASSLADNLNYEQY	13	TRBV7-8	TRBJ2-7	many
ASSSVYEQY	9	TRBV7-2	TRBJ2-7	many
ASSLDLAGDFQETQY	15	TRBV7-8	TRBJ2-5	many
SAGTRTNEQF	10	TRBV20-1	TRBJ2-1	many
ASSYRALTYEQY	12	TRBV6-2/TRBV6-3	TRBJ2-7	many
ASSSGRTTNEKLF	13	TRBV7-9	TRBJ1-4	many
ASSVDFRVNTEAF	13	TRBV2	TRBJ1-1	many
ASSLPGVTAPLH	12	TRBV11-2	TRBJ1-6	few
ASSRASGGMDEQF	13	TRBV5-1	TRBJ2-1	many
ASSLRASGANVLT	13	TRBV5-1	TRBJ2-6	many
ASSLARASNEQF	12	TRBV7-6	TRBJ2-1	many
ASSQVSSRGLAGAGVAKNIQY	21	TRBV4-2	TRBJ2-4	.
ASSETGGAGYGYT	13	TRBV12-3/TRBV12-4	TRBJ1-2	many
ASTHNLEVTEAF	12	TRBV12-3/TRBV12-4	TRBJ1-1	.
ASSLVRGNEKLF	12	TRBV7-2	TRBJ1-4	many
ASFRDYQYEQY	11	TRBV2	TRBJ2-7	many
ASSSRASGGSSQETQY	16	TRBV7-2	TRBJ2-5	medium-sized
ASSLAGDTEAF	11	TRBV11-2	TRBJ1-1	many
ASSEDRGRAF	10	TRBV18	TRBJ1-1	.
ASSGTGGYEQY	11	TRBV4-1	TRBJ2-7	many
ASSQVSGGPYEQY	13	TRBV3-1	TRBJ2-7	medium-sized
ASSLALTVNTEAF	13	TRBV5-1	TRBJ1-1	many
ATSGQPNYGYT	11	TRBV15	TRBJ1-2	many
SATSQGVGNTIY	12	TRBV20-1	TRBJ1-3	many
ASSRRDSIWETQY	13	TRBV9	TRBJ2-5	many
SAPGQFSNTEAF	12	TRBV20-1	TRBJ1-1	many
SADAQGAGTEAF	12	TRBV20-1	TRBJ1-1	many
ASSLDYEQY	9	TRBV5-1	TRBJ2-7	many